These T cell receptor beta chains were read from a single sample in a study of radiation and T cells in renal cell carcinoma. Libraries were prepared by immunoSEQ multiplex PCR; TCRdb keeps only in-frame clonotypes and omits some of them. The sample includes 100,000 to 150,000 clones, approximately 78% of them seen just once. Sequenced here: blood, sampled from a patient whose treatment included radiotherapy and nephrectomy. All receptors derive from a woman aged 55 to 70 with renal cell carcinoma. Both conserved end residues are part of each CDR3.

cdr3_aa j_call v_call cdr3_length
CASSQEEGRETQYF TRBJ2-5 TRBV4-2 14
CASSEMPRGIYGYTF TRBJ1-2 TRBV2 15
CASSFRDLRRLFF TRBJ1-4 TRBV27 13
CASGPPPSGGGQPQHF TRBJ1-5 TRBV12-5 16
CSAERNTDTQYF TRBJ2-3 TRBV29-1 12
CASDSGGWETQYF TRBJ2-5 TRBV28 13
CASKIAGHTDTQYF TRBJ2-3 TRBV5-5 14
CASSPSPGTVTYEQYF TRBJ2-7 TRBV27 16
CASSDERRRDYTYEQYF TRBJ2-7 TRBV6-4 17
CASSEGYSYEQYF TRBJ2-7 TRBV5-1 13
CASSLALSRGNEQFF TRBJ2-1 TRBV5-1 15
CASSYSNGGELFF TRBJ2-2 TRBV6-5 13
CASASGQKGIEAFF TRBJ1-1 TRBV5-6 14
CASSLSLSYQETQYF TRBJ2-5 TRBV28 15
CASSYSSGRTYEQYF TRBJ2-7 TRBV6-5 15
CASSVSRNQPQHF TRBJ1-5 TRBV27 13
CASSLKDRGGGDTQYF TRBJ2-3 TRBV7-6 16
CASIGQDYGVGYTF TRBJ1-2 TRBV10-1 14
CASSPASQETQYF TRBJ2-5 TRBV5-8 13
CASSLGRQGPGNTIYF TRBJ1-3 TRBV7-6 16
CSALEGETQYF TRBJ2-5 TRBV20-1 11